Reported below is one T cell receptor (beta chain). The sample originates from a study of blood T cell repertoires in COVID-19. Original analysis: Reference gene primer amplification gave estimated nucleated cell counts. Generated by immunoSEQ multiplex PCR, the TCRdb table keeps only in-frame clones and is missing some. V, J and clone size were drawn from that table, and D and trimming were deduced from the DNA. The sample lists roughly 180,000 clones, about four fifths occurring once. The CDR3 loop spans 13 amino acids. V lost 2 bases and J lost 9, with 13 bases in between. CDR1 and CDR2 (germline): LGHDT, YNNKEL (reference sequence).

The receptor was derived from a man in his forties or fifties who had recovered from COVID-19. The sequenced material came from PBMCs or T cells enriched from blood (not recorded which). The J gene is TRBJ2-5, the V gene TRBV3-1 (or the pseudogene TRBV3-2); D gene unclear. In nucleotides, the CDR3 is TGTGCCAGCAGCCAAAGCTCAACGAACCCCCAGTACTTC. As protein: CASSQSSTNPQYF.